These T cell receptor beta chains were read from a single sample in a study of OX40 agonist ivuxolimab in advanced cancers. The assay was immunoSEQ multiplex PCR, and TCRdb's table has in-frame clones only and misses some. The sample records 75,000 to 100,000 clones, about four fifths being singletons. Specimen: CD4+ or CD8+ T cells sorted from blood, collected in a trial of the OX40 agonist ivuxolimab. The source of these receptors is an adult with an advanced solid tumor such as melanoma, head and neck, liver or kidney cancer. Each CDR3 is given with its conserved first and last residue. A D gene is named only where the DNA matches it firmly. Size tells how often a clone was seen (once, few, many) or the class of an expanded clone, and some rows leave it out.

d_gene: NA; j_gene: TRBJ1-5; v_gene: TRBV4-2; abundance: NA; CDR3aa: CASSQEWTAPQPQHF; CDR3nt: TGTGCCAGCAGCCAAGAATGGACGGCCCCTCAGCCCCAGCATTTT
d_gene: TRBD2; j_gene: TRBJ2-3; v_gene: TRBV27; abundance: once; CDR3aa: CASSLSLHSSGVTDTQYF; CDR3nt: TGTGCCAGCAGTTTAAGTTTACATTCTAGCGGGGTTACAGATACGCAGTATTTT
d_gene: TRBD1; j_gene: TRBJ1-1; v_gene: TRBV13; abundance: NA; CDR3aa: CASSQGDDTEAFF; CDR3nt: TGTGCCAGCAGCCAGGGGGACGACACTGAAGCTTTCTTT
d_gene: NA; j_gene: TRBJ1-3; v_gene: TRBV7-2; abundance: NA; CDR3aa: CASSRDTAGSHSGNTIYF; CDR3nt: TGTGCCAGCAGCCGTGACACGGCAGGTTCTCACTCTGGAAACACCATATATTTT
d_gene: TRBD1; j_gene: TRBJ1-2; v_gene: TRBV18; abundance: NA; CDR3aa: CASSPGDSLLYGYTF; CDR3nt: TGTGCCAGCTCACCAGGGGACAGCCTCCTCTATGGCTACACCTTC
d_gene: NA; j_gene: TRBJ2-3; v_gene: TRBV28; abundance: NA; CDR3aa: CASRGQRGDTQYF; CDR3nt: TGTGCCAGCCGAGGACAGAGGGGCGATACGCAGTATTTT
d_gene: TRBD1; j_gene: TRBJ1-5; v_gene: TRBV19; abundance: NA; CDR3aa: CASQTQGAGNQPQHF; CDR3nt: TGTGCCAGTCAAACCCAGGGGGCGGGCAATCAGCCCCAGCATTTT
d_gene: NA; j_gene: TRBJ2-2; v_gene: TRBV7-3; abundance: once; CDR3aa: CASSLSTSNTGELFF; CDR3nt: TGTGCCAGCAGCTTAAGCACCTCGAACACCGGGGAGCTGTTTTTT
d_gene: NA; j_gene: TRBJ2-6; v_gene: TRBV4-1; abundance: NA; CDR3aa: CASSPGKGGGLSGANVLTF; CDR3nt: TGCGCCAGCAGCCCCGGGAAAGGAGGGGGCCTATCTGGGGCCAACGTCCTGACTTTC
d_gene: NA; j_gene: TRBJ1-2; v_gene: TRBV14; abundance: NA; CDR3aa: CASSQGMDYGYTF; CDR3nt: TGTGCCAGCAGCCAGGGGATGGACTATGGCTACACCTTC
d_gene: TRBD1; j_gene: TRBJ2-1; v_gene: TRBV5-1; abundance: NA; CDR3aa: CASSRDRADEQFF; CDR3nt: TGCGCCAGCAGCCGAGACAGGGCGGATGAGCAGTTCTTC
d_gene: NA; j_gene: TRBJ2-6; v_gene: TRBV4-2; abundance: NA; CDR3aa: CASSQQDSGANVLTF; CDR3nt: TGTGCCAGCAGCCAACAGGACTCTGGGGCCAACGTCCTGACTTTC
d_gene: TRBD1; j_gene: TRBJ2-3; v_gene: TRBV6-5; abundance: NA; CDR3aa: CASSKDRGTDTQYF; CDR3nt: TGTGCCAGCAGCAAGGACAGGGGCACAGATACGCAGTATTTT
d_gene: NA; j_gene: TRBJ1-5; v_gene: TRBV19; abundance: NA; CDR3aa: CASRQGLNQPQHF; CDR3nt: TGTGCCAGTAGACAGGGTTTGAATCAGCCCCAGCATTTT
d_gene: NA; j_gene: TRBJ1-6; v_gene: TRBV4-2; abundance: NA; CDR3aa: CASSQDEDSPLHF; CDR3nt: TGTGCCAGCAGCCAAGATGAGGATTCACCCCTCCACTTT
d_gene: NA; j_gene: TRBJ1-1; v_gene: TRBV4-3; abundance: NA; CDR3aa: CASSQEVMAVTEAFF; CDR3nt: TGCGCCAGCAGCCAAGAGGTGATGGCCGTGACTGAAGCTTTCTTT
d_gene: NA; j_gene: TRBJ2-4; v_gene: TRBV18; abundance: NA; CDR3aa: CASSPQFGSKNIQYF; CDR3nt: TGTGCCAGCTCACCTCAATTTGGGTCCAAAAACATTCAGTACTTC
d_gene: NA; j_gene: TRBJ2-2; v_gene: TRBV5-5; abundance: NA; CDR3aa: CASSRNTGELFF; CDR3nt: TGTGCCAGCAGCCGAAACACCGGGGAGCTGTTTTTT
d_gene: NA; j_gene: TRBJ2-1; v_gene: TRBV28; abundance: NA; CDR3aa: CASSFPPWSSYNEQFF; CDR3nt: TGTGCCAGCAGTTTCCCCCCCTGGAGCTCCTACAATGAGCAGTTCTTC
d_gene: NA; j_gene: TRBJ2-2; v_gene: TRBV11-1; abundance: NA; CDR3aa: CASSLGPGELFF; CDR3nt: TGTGCCAGCAGCTTAGGGCCCGGGGAGCTGTTTTTT
d_gene: NA; j_gene: TRBJ1-3; v_gene: TRBV9; abundance: few; CDR3aa: CASSVLAGSSGNTIYF; CDR3nt: TGTGCCAGCAGCGTTCTCGCCGGGAGCTCTGGAAACACCATATATTTT
d_gene: NA; j_gene: TRBJ2-7; v_gene: TRBV19; abundance: few; CDR3aa: CASSLTDYEQYF; CDR3nt: TGTGCCAGTAGCTTAACGGACTACGAGCAGTACTTC
d_gene: NA; j_gene: TRBJ1-6; v_gene: TRBV6-5; abundance: NA; CDR3aa: CASSVQSNSPLHF; CDR3nt: TGTGCCAGCAGTGTACAGTCTAATTCACCCCTCCACTTT
d_gene: TRBD1; j_gene: TRBJ1-4; v_gene: TRBV11-2; abundance: NA; CDR3aa: CASRSPGGFGEKLFF; CDR3nt: TGTGCCAGCAGAAGTCCAGGGGGCTTTGGAGAAAAACTGTTTTTT
d_gene: TRBD1; j_gene: TRBJ1-5; v_gene: TRBV5-1; abundance: NA; CDR3aa: CASSEGTANQPQHF; CDR3nt: TGCGCCAGCAGCGAGGGGACAGCTAATCAGCCCCAGCATTTT
d_gene: TRBD1; j_gene: TRBJ1-2; v_gene: TRBV6-1; abundance: NA; CDR3aa: CASSVEGAYGYTF; CDR3nt: TGTGCCAGCAGTGTTGAGGGGGCTTATGGCTACACCTTC
d_gene: NA; j_gene: TRBJ1-2; v_gene: TRBV6-6; abundance: NA; CDR3aa: CASRETGSTNYGYTF; CDR3nt: TGTGCCAGCAGAGAGACAGGAAGTACTAACTATGGCTACACCTTC
d_gene: NA; j_gene: TRBJ2-6; v_gene: TRBV7-2; abundance: NA; CDR3aa: CASRRTARSGANVLTF; CDR3nt: TGTGCCAGCAGGCGGACAGCGCGCTCTGGGGCCAACGTCCTGACTTTC
d_gene: NA; j_gene: TRBJ1-2; v_gene: TRBV28; abundance: NA; CDR3aa: CASSLESGYTF; CDR3nt: TGTGCCAGCAGTTTGGAGAGTGGCTACACCTTC
d_gene: NA; j_gene: TRBJ2-5; v_gene: TRBV5-1; abundance: NA; CDR3aa: CASSFGETQYF; CDR3nt: TGCGCCAGCAGCTTTGGGGAGACCCAGTACTTC
d_gene: TRBD2; j_gene: TRBJ2-1; v_gene: TRBV2; abundance: NA; CDR3aa: CASSDRPSGGVDNEQFF; CDR3nt: TGTGCCAGCAGTGACCGTCCTAGCGGGGGGGTGGACAATGAGCAGTTCTTC
d_gene: NA; j_gene: TRBJ2-7; v_gene: TRBV18; abundance: NA; CDR3aa: CASSRSYEQYF; CDR3nt: TGTGCCAGCTCACGTAGTTACGAGCAGTACTTC
d_gene: NA; j_gene: TRBJ1-3; v_gene: TRBV5-1; abundance: NA; CDR3aa: CASSPGQGYTIYF; CDR3nt: TGCGCCAGCAGCCCTGGGCAGGGGTACACCATATATTTT
d_gene: TRBD1; j_gene: TRBJ2-1; v_gene: TRBV6-4; abundance: NA; CDR3aa: CASKTGRNANEQFF; CDR3nt: TGTGCCAGTAAGACAGGGCGAAACGCAAATGAGCAGTTCTTC
d_gene: NA; j_gene: TRBJ1-2; v_gene: TRBV7-2; abundance: NA; CDR3aa: CASSLVSYGYTF; CDR3nt: TGTGCCAGCAGCTTAGTTTCCTATGGCTACACCTTC
d_gene: NA; j_gene: TRBJ1-5; v_gene: TRBV10-2; abundance: once; CDR3aa: CASSERDGDQPQHF; CDR3nt: TGCGCCAGCAGTGAGAGGGACGGGGATCAGCCCCAGCATTTT
d_gene: TRBD1; j_gene: TRBJ1-3; v_gene: TRBV18; abundance: NA; CDR3aa: CASSPGQGNTIYF; CDR3nt: TGTGCCAGCTCACCGGGACAGGGGAACACCATATATTTT
d_gene: TRBD1; j_gene: TRBJ1-2; v_gene: TRBV7-2; abundance: NA; CDR3aa: CASSLGQGALYGYTF; CDR3nt: TGTGCCAGCAGCTTAGGGCAGGGGGCTCTATATGGCTACACCTTC
d_gene: NA; j_gene: TRBJ2-5; v_gene: TRBV7-2; abundance: NA; CDR3aa: CASSPQETQYF; CDR3nt: TGTGCCAGCAGCCCCCAAGAGACCCAGTACTTC
d_gene: TRBD2; j_gene: TRBJ2-2; v_gene: TRBV19; abundance: NA; CDR3aa: CASRSQGAGADTGELFF; CDR3nt: TGTGCCAGTAGATCCCAGGGAGCGGGGGCGGACACCGGGGAGCTGTTTTTT
d_gene: NA; j_gene: TRBJ2-1; v_gene: TRBV5-1; abundance: NA; CDR3aa: CASSLEGQLYNEQFF; CDR3nt: TGCGCCAGCAGCTTGGAGGGTCAGCTTTACAATGAGCAGTTCTTC
d_gene: NA; j_gene: TRBJ1-2; v_gene: TRBV5-3; abundance: NA; CDR3aa: CARSLGSRENYGYTF; CDR3nt: TGTGCCAGAAGCCTCGGATCCAGGGAAAACTATGGCTACACCTTC
d_gene: NA; j_gene: TRBJ2-5; v_gene: TRBV7-8; abundance: NA; CDR3aa: CASSLGVHQETQYF; CDR3nt: TGTGCCAGCAGCTTAGGCGTCCACCAAGAGACCCAGTACTTC
d_gene: TRBD1; j_gene: TRBJ1-2; v_gene: TRBV10-2; abundance: NA; CDR3aa: CASSRQGAWNGYTF; CDR3nt: TGCGCCAGCAGCCGACAGGGAGCTTGGAATGGCTACACCTTC
d_gene: NA; j_gene: TRBJ2-7; v_gene: TRBV11-2; abundance: NA; CDR3aa: CASSFYEQYF; CDR3nt: TGTGCCAGCAGCTTCTACGAGCAGTACTTC
d_gene: NA; j_gene: TRBJ1-1; v_gene: TRBV7-2; abundance: few; CDR3aa: CASSLEGYQNTEAFF; CDR3nt: TGTGCCAGCAGCTTAGAAGGGTACCAGAACACTGAAGCTTTCTTT
d_gene: NA; j_gene: TRBJ2-5; v_gene: TRBV7-9; abundance: NA; CDR3aa: CASSLASNQETQYF; CDR3nt: TGTGCCAGCAGCTTAGCATCCAACCAAGAGACCCAGTACTTC
d_gene: TRBD2; j_gene: TRBJ2-5; v_gene: TRBV11-2; abundance: NA; CDR3aa: CASTTTSGGAETQYF; CDR3nt: TGTGCCAGCACCACTACTAGCGGGGGGGCCGAGACCCAGTACTTC
d_gene: NA; j_gene: TRBJ1-1; v_gene: TRBV7-2; abundance: NA; CDR3aa: CASSTHPGTPPNTEAFF; CDR3nt: TGTGCCAGCAGCACCCATCCCGGGACCCCACCCAACACTGAAGCTTTCTTT
d_gene: TRBD2; j_gene: TRBJ2-3; v_gene: TRBV7-2; abundance: NA; CDR3aa: CASSLLSSGGARSTDTQYF; CDR3nt: TGTGCCAGCAGCTTATTGTCCAGCGGGGGGGCGAGAAGCACAGATACGCAGTATTTT
d_gene: TRBD1; j_gene: TRBJ1-4; v_gene: TRBV11-2; abundance: NA; CDR3aa: CASGPGQGSEKLFF; CDR3nt: TGTGCCAGCGGCCCAGGACAGGGATCTGAAAAACTGTTTTTT
d_gene: NA; j_gene: TRBJ1-5; v_gene: TRBV12-5; abundance: NA; CDR3aa: CASGARDGVNQPQHF; CDR3nt: TGTGCTAGTGGAGCCCGGGACGGAGTCAATCAGCCCCAGCATTTT
d_gene: NA; j_gene: TRBJ2-3; v_gene: TRBV5-1; abundance: NA; CDR3aa: CASSLPPSTDTQYF; CDR3nt: TGCGCCAGCAGCTTGCCCCCTAGCACAGATACGCAGTATTTT